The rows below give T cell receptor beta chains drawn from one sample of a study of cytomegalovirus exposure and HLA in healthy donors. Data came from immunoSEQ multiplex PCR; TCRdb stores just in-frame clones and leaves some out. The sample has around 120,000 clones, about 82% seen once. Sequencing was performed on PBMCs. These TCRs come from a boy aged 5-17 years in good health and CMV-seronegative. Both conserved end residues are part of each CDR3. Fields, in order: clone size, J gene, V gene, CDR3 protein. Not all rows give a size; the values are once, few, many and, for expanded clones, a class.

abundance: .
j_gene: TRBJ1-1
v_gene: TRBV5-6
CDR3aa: CASSFAQTNTEAFF

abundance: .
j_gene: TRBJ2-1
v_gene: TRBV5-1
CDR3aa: CASSLGGAGVNNEQFF

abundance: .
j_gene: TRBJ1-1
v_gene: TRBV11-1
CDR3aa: CASTTGGPEAFF

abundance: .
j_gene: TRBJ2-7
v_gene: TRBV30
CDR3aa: CAWSTGGGYEQYF

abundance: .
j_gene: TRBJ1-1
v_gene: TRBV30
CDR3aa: CAWSAGLGDTEAFF

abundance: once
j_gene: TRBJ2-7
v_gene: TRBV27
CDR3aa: CASSSPSGRAPEQYF

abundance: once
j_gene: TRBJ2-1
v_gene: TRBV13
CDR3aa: CASSFGQGRRGSGREQFF

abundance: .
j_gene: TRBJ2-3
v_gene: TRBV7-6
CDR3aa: CASSILRDRETYTQYF

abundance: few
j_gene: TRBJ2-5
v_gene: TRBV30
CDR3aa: CAWRGGPGGTQYF

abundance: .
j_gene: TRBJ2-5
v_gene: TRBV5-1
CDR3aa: CASSPGLAGEETQYF

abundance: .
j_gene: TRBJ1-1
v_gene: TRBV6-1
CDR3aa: CASSESGQTYTEAFF

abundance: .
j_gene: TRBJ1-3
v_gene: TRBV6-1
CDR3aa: CASSLLQNPGNTIYF

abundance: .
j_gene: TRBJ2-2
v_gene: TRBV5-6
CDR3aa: CASSWQGMGTGELFF

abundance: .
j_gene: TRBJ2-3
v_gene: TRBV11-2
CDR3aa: CASSFRARGSTDTQYF

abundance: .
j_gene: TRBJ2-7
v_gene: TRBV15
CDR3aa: CATSRVSGWDHSSYEQYF

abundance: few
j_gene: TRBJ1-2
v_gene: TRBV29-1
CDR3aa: CSVGPGTDYGYTF

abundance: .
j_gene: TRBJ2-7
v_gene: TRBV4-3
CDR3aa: CASSQDAGGRYEQYF

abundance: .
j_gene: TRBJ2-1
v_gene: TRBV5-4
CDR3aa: CASSLAVVASYNEQFF

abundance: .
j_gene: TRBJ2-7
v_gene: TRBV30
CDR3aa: CAWRTERYEQYF

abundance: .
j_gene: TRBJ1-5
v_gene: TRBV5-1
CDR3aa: CASRGGDNQPQHF

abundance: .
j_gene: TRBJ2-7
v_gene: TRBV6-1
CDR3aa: CASSATQGAMYF

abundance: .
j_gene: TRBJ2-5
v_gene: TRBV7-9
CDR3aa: CASSRGTGGGETQYF

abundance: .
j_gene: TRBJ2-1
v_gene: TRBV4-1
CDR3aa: CASSQGALAYNEQFF

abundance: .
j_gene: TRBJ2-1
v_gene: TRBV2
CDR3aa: CASRGTSRYNEQFF

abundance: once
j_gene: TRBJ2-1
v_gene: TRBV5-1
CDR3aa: CASSPTGSYNEQFF

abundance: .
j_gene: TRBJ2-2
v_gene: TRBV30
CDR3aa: CAWSVGLAGGACELFF

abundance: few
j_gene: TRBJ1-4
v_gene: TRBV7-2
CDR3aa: CASSPWTGLRKLFF

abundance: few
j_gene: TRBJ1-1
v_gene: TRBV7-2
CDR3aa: CASSPGQNTEAFF

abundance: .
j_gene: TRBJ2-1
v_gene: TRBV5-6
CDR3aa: CASSTYRVRNSYNEQFF

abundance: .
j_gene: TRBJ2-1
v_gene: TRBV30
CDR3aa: CAWSVFGSGRQGGYNEQFF

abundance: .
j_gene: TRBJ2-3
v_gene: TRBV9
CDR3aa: CASSPRLASTDTQYF

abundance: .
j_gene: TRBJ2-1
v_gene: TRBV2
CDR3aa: CASSNLAEGYNEQFF

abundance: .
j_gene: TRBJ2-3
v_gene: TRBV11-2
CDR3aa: CASRGLGTDTQYF

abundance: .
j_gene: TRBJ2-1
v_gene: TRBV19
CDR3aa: CASSPTPPGSYNEQFF

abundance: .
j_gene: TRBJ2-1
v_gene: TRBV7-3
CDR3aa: CASSLRTGDGHEQFF

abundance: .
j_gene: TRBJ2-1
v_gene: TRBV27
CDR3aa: CASSISSGADNEQFF

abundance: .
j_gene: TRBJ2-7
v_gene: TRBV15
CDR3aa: CATSRERGKLYEQYF

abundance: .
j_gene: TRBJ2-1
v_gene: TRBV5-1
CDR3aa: CASSQAGTSGRHEQFF

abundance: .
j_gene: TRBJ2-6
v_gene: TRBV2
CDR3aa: CASSADSSGANVLTF

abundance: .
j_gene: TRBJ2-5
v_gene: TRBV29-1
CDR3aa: CSVGEQVTETQYF

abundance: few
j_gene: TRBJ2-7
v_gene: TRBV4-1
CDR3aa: CASSLRQGMGEQYF

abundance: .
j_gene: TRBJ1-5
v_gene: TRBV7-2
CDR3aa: CASTLNGGGVQPQHF

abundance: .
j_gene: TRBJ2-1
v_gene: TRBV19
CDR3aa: CASGEGGTIFF

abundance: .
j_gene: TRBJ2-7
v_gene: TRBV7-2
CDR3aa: CASSPTMLGTYEQYF

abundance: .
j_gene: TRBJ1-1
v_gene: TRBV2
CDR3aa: CASSLDRLNTEAFF

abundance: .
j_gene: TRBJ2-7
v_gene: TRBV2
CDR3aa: CASQRDPYEQYF

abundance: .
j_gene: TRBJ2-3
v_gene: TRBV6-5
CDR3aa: CASSLGLAQYF

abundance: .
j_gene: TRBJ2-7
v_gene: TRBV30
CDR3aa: CAWSVRREGHEQYF

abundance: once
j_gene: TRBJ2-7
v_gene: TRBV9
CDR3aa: CASSPRTSAIPPEQYF

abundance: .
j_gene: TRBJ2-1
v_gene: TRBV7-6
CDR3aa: CASSLRLAGSSYNEQFF

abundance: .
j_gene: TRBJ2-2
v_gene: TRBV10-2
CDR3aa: CASSESGAAGGPGGELFF

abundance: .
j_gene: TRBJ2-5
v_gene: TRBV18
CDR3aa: CASSPPGAGGETQYF

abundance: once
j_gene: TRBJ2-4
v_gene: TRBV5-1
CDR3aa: CASSLGQAAGNIQYF

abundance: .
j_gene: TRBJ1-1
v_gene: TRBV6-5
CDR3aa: CASSRGTVTEAFF

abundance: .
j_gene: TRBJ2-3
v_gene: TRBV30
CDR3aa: CAWSVPSGRTDTQYF

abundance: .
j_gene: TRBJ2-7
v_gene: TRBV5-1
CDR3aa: CASSSGQATYEQYF

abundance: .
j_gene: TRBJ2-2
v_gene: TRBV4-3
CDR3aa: CASSQAGVGTGELFF

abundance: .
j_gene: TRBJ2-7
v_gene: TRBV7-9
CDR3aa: CASREQGHGSYEQYF

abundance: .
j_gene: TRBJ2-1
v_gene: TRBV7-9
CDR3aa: CASSARSVNEQFF